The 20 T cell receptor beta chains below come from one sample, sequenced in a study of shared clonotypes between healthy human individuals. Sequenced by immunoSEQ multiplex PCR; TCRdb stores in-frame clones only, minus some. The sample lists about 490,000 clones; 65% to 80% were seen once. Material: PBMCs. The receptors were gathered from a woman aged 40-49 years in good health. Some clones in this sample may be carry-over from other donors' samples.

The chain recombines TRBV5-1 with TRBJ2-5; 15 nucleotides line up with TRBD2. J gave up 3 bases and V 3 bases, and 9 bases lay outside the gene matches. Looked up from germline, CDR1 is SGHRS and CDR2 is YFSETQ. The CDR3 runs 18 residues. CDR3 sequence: CASSSDRTSGREEETQYF. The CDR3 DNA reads TGCGCCAGCAGCTCCGACAGGACTAGCGGGAGGGAAGAAGAGACCCAGTACTTC.

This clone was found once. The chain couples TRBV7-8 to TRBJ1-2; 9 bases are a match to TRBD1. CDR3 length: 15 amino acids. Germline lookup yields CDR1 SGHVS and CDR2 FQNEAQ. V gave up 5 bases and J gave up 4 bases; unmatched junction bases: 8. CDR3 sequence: CASSPRDRVRYGYTF. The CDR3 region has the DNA TGTGCCAGCAGCCCCCGGGACAGGGTGCGCTATGGCTACACCTTC. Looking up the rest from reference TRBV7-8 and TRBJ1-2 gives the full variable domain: GAGVSQSPRYKVAKRGQDVALRCDPISGHVSLFWYQQALGQGPEFLTYFQNEAQLDKSGLPSDRFFAERPEGSVSTLKIQRTQQEDSAVYLCASSPRDRVRYGYTFGSGTRLTVV.

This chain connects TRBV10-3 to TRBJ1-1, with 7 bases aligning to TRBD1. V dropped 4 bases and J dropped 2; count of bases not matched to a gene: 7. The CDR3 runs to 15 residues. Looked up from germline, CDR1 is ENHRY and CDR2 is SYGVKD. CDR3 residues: CAISVGTAINTEAFF. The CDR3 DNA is TGTGCCATCAGTGTTGGGACAGCGATCAACACTGAAGCTTTCTTT.

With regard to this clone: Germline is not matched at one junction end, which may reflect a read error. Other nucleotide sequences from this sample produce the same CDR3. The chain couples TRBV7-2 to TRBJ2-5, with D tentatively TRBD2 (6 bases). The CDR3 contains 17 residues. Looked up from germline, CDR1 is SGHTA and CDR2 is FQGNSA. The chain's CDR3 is CASSSIYSWGERETQYF. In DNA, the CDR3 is TGTGCCAGTAGCTCAATCTACAGTTGGGGGGAAAGGGAGACCCAGTACTTC.

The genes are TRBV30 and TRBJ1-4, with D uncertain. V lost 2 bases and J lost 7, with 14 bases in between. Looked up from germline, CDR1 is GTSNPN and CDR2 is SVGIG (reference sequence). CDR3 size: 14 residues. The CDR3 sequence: CAWSPGLAVEKLFF. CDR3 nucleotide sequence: TGTGCCTGGAGTCCGGGCCTGGCGGTTGAAAAACTGTTTTTT.

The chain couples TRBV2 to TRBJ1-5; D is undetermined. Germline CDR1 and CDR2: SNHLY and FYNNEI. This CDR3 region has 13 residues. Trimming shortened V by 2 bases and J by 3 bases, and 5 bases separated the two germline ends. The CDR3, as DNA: TGTGCCAGCAGTGAACAGTTCAATCAGCCCCAGCATTTT. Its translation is CASSEQFNQPQHF.

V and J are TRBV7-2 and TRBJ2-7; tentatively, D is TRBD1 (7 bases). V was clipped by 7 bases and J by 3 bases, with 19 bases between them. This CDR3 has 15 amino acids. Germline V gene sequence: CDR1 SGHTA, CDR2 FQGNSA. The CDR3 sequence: CASIKGGTDFYEQYF. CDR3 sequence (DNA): TGTGCCAGCATCAAAGGGGGGACAGACTTCTACGAGCAGTACTTC. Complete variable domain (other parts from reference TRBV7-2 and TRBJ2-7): GAGVSQSPSNKVTEKGKDVELRCDPISGHTALYWYRQSLGQGLEFLIYFQGNSAPDKSGLPSDRFSAERTGGSVSTLTIQRTQQEDSAVYLCASIKGGTDFYEQYFGPGTRLTVT.

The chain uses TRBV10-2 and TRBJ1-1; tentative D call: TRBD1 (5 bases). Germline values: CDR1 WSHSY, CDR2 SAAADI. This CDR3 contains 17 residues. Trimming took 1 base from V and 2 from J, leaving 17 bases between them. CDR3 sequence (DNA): TGCGCCAGCAGTGAGTGGGGGGACGGGTGGGATAACACTGAAGCTTTCTTT. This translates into CASSEWGDGWDNTEAFF.

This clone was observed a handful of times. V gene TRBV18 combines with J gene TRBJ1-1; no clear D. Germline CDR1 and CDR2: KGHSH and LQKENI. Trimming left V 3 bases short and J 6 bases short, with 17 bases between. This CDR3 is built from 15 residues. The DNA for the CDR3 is TGTGCCAGCTCACCGGTTGGAGCAACTCCCCCTGAAGCTTTCTTT. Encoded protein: CASSPVGATPPEAFF.

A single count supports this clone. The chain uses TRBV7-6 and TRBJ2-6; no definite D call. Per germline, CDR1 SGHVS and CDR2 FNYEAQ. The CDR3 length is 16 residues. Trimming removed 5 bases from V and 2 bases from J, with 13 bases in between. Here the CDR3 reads CASSKSVNAGANVLTF. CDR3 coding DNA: TGTGCCAGCAGCAAATCGGTCAACGCTGGGGCCAACGTCCTGACTTTC.

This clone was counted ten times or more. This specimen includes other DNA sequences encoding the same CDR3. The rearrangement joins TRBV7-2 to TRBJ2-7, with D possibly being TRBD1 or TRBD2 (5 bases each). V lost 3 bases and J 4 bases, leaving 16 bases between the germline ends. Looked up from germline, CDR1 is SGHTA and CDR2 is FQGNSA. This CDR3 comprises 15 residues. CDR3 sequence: CASSFSMQGAYEQYF. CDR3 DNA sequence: TGTGCCAGCAGCTTTTCCATGCAGGGAGCGTACGAGCAGTACTTC.

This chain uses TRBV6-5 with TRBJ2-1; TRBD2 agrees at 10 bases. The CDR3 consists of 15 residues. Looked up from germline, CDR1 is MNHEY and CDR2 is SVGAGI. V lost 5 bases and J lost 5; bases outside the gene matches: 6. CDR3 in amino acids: CASSPIAGGHNEQFF. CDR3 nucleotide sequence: TGTGCCAGCAGTCCGATAGCGGGAGGCCACAATGAGCAGTTCTTC.

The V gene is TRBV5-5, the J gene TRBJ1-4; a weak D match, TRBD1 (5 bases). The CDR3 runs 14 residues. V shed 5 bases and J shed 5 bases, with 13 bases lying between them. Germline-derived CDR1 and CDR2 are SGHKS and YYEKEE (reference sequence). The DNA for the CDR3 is TGTGCCAGCAGTCCGGGGGGTGCCAATGAAAAACTGTTTTTT. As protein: CASSPGGANEKLFF.

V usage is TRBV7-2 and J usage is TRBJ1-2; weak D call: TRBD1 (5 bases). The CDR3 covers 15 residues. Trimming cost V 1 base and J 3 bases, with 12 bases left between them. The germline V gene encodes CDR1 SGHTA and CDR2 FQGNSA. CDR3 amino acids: CASSLGRGIDYGYTF. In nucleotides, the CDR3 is TGTGCCAGCAGCTTAGGGCGGGGCATAGACTATGGCTACACCTTC.

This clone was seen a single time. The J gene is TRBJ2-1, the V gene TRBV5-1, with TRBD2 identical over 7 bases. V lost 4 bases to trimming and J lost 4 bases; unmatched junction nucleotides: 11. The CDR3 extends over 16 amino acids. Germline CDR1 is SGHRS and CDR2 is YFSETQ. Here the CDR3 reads CASSVGRLAVYNEQFF. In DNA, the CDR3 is TGCGCCAGCAGCGTGGGGCGACTAGCTGTTTACAATGAGCAGTTCTTC.

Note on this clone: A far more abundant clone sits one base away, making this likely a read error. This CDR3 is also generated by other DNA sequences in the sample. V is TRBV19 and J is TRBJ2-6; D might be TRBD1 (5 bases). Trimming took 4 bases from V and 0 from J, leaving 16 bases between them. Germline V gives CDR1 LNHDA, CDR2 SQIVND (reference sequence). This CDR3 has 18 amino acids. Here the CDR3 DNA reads TGTGCCAGTAGTAGTACGACAGCGTTGAGCTCTGGGGCCAACGTCCTGACTTTC. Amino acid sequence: CASSSTTALSSGANVLTF.

CDR3 coding DNA: TGTGCCAGCAGCGTAAGACAGACAGGGGGAGTGAACACAGATACGCAGTATTTT. This codes for CASSVRQTGGVNTDTQYF. V and J are TRBV9 and TRBJ2-3; 9 nucleotides match TRBD1. The junction had 11 bases not matched to a gene; V was cut back by 1 base and J by 2 bases. The CDR3 runs to 18 residues. Germline loops: CDR1 SGDLS, CDR2 YYNGEE.

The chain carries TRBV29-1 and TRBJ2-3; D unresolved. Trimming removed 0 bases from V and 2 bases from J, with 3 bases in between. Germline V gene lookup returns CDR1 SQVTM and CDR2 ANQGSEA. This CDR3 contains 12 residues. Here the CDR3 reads CSVEESTDTQYF. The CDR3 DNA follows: TGCAGCGTTGAAGAGTCCACAGATACGCAGTATTTT.

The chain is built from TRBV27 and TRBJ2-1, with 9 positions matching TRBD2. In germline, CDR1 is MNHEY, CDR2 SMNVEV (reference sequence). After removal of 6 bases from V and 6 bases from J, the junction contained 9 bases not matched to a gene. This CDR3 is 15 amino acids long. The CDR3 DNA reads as TGTGCCAGCAGCCAAAATAGCGGGAGTCTCAATGAGCAGTTCTTC. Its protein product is CASSQNSGSLNEQFF.

The CDR3 bases are TGTGCCAGCAGCCCGACTAGCGGGAGGCTCCATGAGCAGTTCTTC. Protein: CASSPTSGRLHEQFF. The chain has TRBV7-8 and TRBJ2-1; 13 bases align to TRBD2. Germline CDR1 reads SGHVS; CDR2 reads FQNEAQ. Trimming removed 5 bases from V and 8 bases from J; junction bases left unmatched: 6. CDR3 length: 15 amino acids.